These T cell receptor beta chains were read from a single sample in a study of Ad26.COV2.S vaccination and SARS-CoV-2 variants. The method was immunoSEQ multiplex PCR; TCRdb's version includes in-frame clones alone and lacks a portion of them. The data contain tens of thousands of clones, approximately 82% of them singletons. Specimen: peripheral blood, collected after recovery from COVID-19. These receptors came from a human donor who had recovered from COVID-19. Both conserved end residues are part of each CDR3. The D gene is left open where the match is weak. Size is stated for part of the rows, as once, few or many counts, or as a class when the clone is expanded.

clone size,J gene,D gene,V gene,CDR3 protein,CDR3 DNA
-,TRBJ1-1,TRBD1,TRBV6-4,CASRQGASVAEAFF,TGTGCCAGCAGACAGGGGGCTTCCGTGGCTGAAGCTTTCTTT
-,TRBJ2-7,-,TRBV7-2,CASSGRSTSYEQYF,TGTGCCAGCAGCGGACGGTCGACTTCCTACGAGCAGTACTTC
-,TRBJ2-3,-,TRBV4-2,CASSQLTTDADTQYF,TGTGCCAGCAGCCAACTCACCACGGACGCAGATACGCAGTATTTT
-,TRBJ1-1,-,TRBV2,CASSPARGLEAFF,TGTGCCAGCAGCCCCGCCAGGGGCCTTGAAGCTTTCTTT
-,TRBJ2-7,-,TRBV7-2,CASSLVVRYEQYF,TGTGCCAGCAGCTTAGTGGTGAGGTACGAGCAGTACTTC
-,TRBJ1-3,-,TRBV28,CASSPTAIYSGNTIYF,TGTGCCAGCAGTCCAACAGCCATATACTCTGGAAACACCATATATTTT
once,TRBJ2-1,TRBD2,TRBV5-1,CASLNLAGADNEQFF,TGCGCCAGCCTAAACCTAGCGGGAGCCGACAATGAGCAGTTCTTC
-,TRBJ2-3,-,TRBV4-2,CASSQRPGSPADTQYF,TGTGCCAGCAGCCAACGACCTGGCTCCCCCGCCGATACGCAGTATTTT
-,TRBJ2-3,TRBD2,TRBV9,CASSETAGGATDTQYF,TGTGCCAGCAGCGAGACAGCGGGAGGGGCCACAGATACGCAGTATTTT
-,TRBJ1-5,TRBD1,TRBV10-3,CAISRTGDNQPQHF,TGTGCCATCAGTAGGACAGGGGACAATCAGCCCCAGCATTTT
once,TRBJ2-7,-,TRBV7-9,CASSSSSYEQYF,TGTGCCAGCAGTTCTAGCTCCTACGAGCAGTACTTC
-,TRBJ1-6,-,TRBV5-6,CASSFGGSPLHF,TGTGCCAGCAGCTTCGGGGGCTCACCCCTCCACTTT
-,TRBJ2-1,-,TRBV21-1,CASSINRGCYNEQFF,TGTGCCAGCAGCATAAACAGGGGTTGTTACAATGAGCAGTTCTTC
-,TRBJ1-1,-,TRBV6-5,CASSSDRNTEAFF,TGTGCCAGCAGTTCTGACAGGAACACTGAAGCTTTCTTT
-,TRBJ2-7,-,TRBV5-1,CASSKRKSEQYF,TGCGCCAGCAGCAAACGGAAATCCGAGCAGTACTTC
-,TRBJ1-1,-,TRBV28,CASSSEDSESEAFF,TGTGCCAGCAGTTCAGAGGACAGCGAATCTGAAGCTTTCTTT
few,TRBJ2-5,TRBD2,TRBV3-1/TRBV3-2,CASSRDRLAGGSGIGETQYF,TGTGCCAGCAGCCGCGATCGGCTAGCGGGAGGGAGCGGCATTGGAGAGACCCAGTACTTC
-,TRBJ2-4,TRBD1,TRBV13,CASRTGTGKNIQYF,TGTGCCAGCAGGACGGGGACAGGGAAAAACATTCAGTACTTC
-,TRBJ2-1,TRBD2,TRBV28,CASSPGGSPYEQFF,TGTGCCAGCAGTCCGGGCGGGAGTCCCTATGAGCAGTTCTTC
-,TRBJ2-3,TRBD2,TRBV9,CASSVSPAGVSDTQYF,TGTGCCAGCAGCGTATCCCCAGCGGGAGTTTCAGATACGCAGTATTTT
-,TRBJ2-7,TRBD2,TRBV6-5,CASNEPGLTEQYF,TGTGCCAGCAACGAGCCGGGACTAACAGAGCAGTACTTC
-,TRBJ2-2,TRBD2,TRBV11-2,CASSFPSGGNTGELFF,TGTGCCAGCAGCTTCCCTAGCGGGGGGAACACCGGGGAGCTGTTTTTT
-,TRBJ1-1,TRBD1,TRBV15,CATSRAQGVATEAFF,TGTGCCACCAGCAGAGCACAGGGGGTTGCCACTGAAGCTTTCTTT
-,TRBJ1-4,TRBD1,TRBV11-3,CASSLGQGSTNEKLFF,TGTGCCAGCAGCTTAGGACAGGGGTCAACTAATGAAAAACTGTTTTTT
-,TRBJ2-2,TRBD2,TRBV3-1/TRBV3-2,CASSHYGGTGELFF,TGTGCCAGCAGCCATTACGGGGGGACCGGGGAGCTGTTTTTT
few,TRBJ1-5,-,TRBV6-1,CASSERDQPQHF,TGTGCCAGCAGTGAACGTGATCAGCCCCAGCATTTT
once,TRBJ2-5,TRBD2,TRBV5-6,CASSVLAGETQYF,TGTGCCAGCAGTGTTCTAGCGGGAGAGACCCAGTACTTC
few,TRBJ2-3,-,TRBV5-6,CASSLEKGRTDTQYF,TGTGCCAGCAGCTTGGAAAAGGGACGCACAGATACGCAGTATTTT
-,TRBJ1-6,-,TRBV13,CASSRYQANSPLHF,TGTGCCAGCAGCCGTTACCAGGCGAATTCACCCCTCCACTTT
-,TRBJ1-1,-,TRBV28,CASGRVLNTEAFF,TGTGCCAGCGGCAGGGTGTTGAACACTGAAGCTTTCTTT
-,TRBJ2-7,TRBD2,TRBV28,CASSSLMGGPYEQYF,TGTGCCAGCAGTTCCCTAATGGGAGGGCCCTACGAGCAGTACTTC
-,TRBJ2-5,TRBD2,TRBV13,CASSLFEASGLAGEETQYF,TGTGCCAGCAGCTTATTTGAGGCTTCGGGACTAGCGGGAGAAGAGACCCAGTACTTC
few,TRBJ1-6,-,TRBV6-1,CASREQGWVYNSPLHF,TGTGCCAGCAGGGAACAGGGCTGGGTGTATAATTCACCCCTCCACTTT
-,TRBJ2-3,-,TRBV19,CASSISGRTDTQYF,TGTGCCAGTAGTATATCCGGCCGCACAGATACGCAGTATTTT
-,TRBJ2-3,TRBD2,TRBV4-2,CASSLSGTSGSADTQYF,TGTGCCAGCAGCCTCTCTGGGACTAGCGGGAGCGCGGATACGCAGTATTTT
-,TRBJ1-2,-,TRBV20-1,CSASQSGPQGRGYTF,TGCAGTGCTAGTCAATCGGGTCCCCAGGGCCGGGGCTACACCTTC
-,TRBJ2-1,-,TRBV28,CASWGRWGYEQFF,TGTGCCAGCTGGGGAAGGTGGGGTTATGAGCAGTTCTTC
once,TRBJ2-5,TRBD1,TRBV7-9,CASSSPDGQEKETQYF,TGTGCCAGCAGCTCCCCCGATGGACAGGAGAAAGAGACCCAGTACTTC
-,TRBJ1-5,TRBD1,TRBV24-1,CATSDTPGGRYRNNQPQHF,TGTGCCACCAGTGACACCCCAGGGGGCCGCTATAGGAACAATCAGCCCCAGCATTTT
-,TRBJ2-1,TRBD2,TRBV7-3,CASSLLLAGPAGNEQFF,TGTGCCAGCAGCTTATTACTAGCGGGACCAGCGGGCAATGAGCAGTTCTTC
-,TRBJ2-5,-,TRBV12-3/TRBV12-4,CASSPGAWETQYF,TGTGCCAGCAGTCCCGGGGCCTGGGAGACCCAGTACTTC
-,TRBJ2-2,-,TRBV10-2,CASSEWANTGELFF,TGCGCCAGCAGTGAGTGGGCGAACACCGGGGAGCTGTTTTTT
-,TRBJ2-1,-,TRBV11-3,CASSPTRSYNEQFF,TGTGCCAGCAGCCCGACTCGGTCCTACAATGAGCAGTTCTTC
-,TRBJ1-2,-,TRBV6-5,CASSYSAAKIPYGYTF,TGTGCCAGCAGTTACTCGGCGGCGAAAATCCCCTATGGCTACACCTTC
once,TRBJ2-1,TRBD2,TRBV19,CATLSGRAGYNEQFF,TGTGCCACCCTTAGCGGGAGGGCAGGATACAATGAGCAGTTCTTC
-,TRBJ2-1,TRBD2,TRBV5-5,CASRRLAGGVNEQFF,TGTGCCAGCAGGCGACTAGCGGGAGGCGTCAATGAGCAGTTCTTC
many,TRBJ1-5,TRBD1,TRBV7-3,CASSHKGQGDQPQHF,TGTGCCAGCAGTCATAAGGGACAGGGTGATCAGCCCCAGCATTTT
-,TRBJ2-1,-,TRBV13,CASSISGSEQFF,TGTGCCAGCAGCATCTCCGGGAGTGAGCAGTTCTTC
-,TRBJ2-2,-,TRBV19,CASSISGATGELFF,TGTGCCAGTAGTATATCCGGGGCCACCGGGGAGCTGTTTTTT
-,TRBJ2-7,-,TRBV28,CASSSLPGWGEQYF,TGTGCCAGCAGTTCCCTCCCGGGATGGGGCGAGCAGTACTTC
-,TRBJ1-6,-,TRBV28,CASSLPGGRFGNSPLHF,TGTGCCAGCAGTTTGCCGGGGGGGCGGTTTGGCAATTCACCCCTCCACTTT
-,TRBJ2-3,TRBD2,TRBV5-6,CASSLGASGGEGTDTQYF,TGTGCCAGCAGCCTCGGGGCTAGCGGGGGGGAAGGCACAGATACGCAGTATTTT
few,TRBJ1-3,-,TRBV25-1,CASINGNTIYF,TGTGCCAGCATCAACGGAAACACCATATATTTT
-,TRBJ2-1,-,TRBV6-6,CASSHREAEQFF,TGTGCCAGCAGCCACAGGGAGGCTGAGCAGTTCTTC